These 22 T cell receptor beta chains originate from one sample sequenced in a study of blood T cell repertoires in COVID-19. Using immunoSEQ multiplex PCR, the repertoire was profiled, and TCRdb retains in-frame clones only, with some absent. Of about 230,000 clones listed, about 90% are singletons. The sequencing sample was made of peripheral blood. The receptors originated from a woman aged 55-70 years with acute or convalescent COVID-19.

This chain links TRBV30 with TRBJ1-5; 8 bases are shared with TRBD1. The CDR3 has 14 residues. V lost 3 bases and J lost 3; bases outside the gene matches: 4. Germline-derived CDR1 and CDR2 are GTSNPN and SVGIG (reference sequence). CDR3 bases: TGTGCCTGGAGAGGACAGGGTTACAATCAGCCCCAGCATTTT. It specifies CAWRGQGYNQPQHF.

The chain joins TRBV28 to TRBJ2-7; no firm D call. V shed 4 bases and J shed 2 bases, with 6 bases lying between them. The CDR3 covers 12 residues. Germline V lookup: CDR1 MDHEN, CDR2 SYDVKM. The chain's CDR3 is CASSSNPYEQYF. The CDR3 DNA is TGTGCCAGCAGTTCCAATCCCTACGAGCAGTACTTC.

In this sample, this clone turned up once. CDR3 sequence: CASSTRTRTYNEQFF. The CDR3 DNA is TGTGCCAGCAGCACCCGGACAAGAACCTACAATGAGCAGTTCTTC. V is TRBV14 and J is TRBJ2-1; tentative D call: TRBD1 (5 bases). The CDR3 runs 15 residues. Trimming pared 5 bases from V and 2 bases from J, leaving 13 bases between. CDR1 is SGHDN, CDR2 FVKESK, per germline.

The rearrangement links TRBV13 to TRBJ2-5, with 7 bases fitting TRBD2. CDR3 size: 15 residues. In germline, CDR1 is PRHDT, CDR2 FYEKMQ (reference sequence). The J segment lost 1 base and the V segment lost 4 bases, leaving 6 bases of the junction unmatched. In nucleotides, the CDR3 is TGTGCCAGCAGCTCGTTCGGGACTATCCAAGAGACCCAGTACTTC. As protein: CASSSFGTIQETQYF.

The chain recombines TRBV13 with TRBJ1-5, with 8 bases matching TRBD1. Germline CDR1 reads PRHDT; CDR2 reads FYEKMQ (reference sequence). The CDR3 covers 16 residues. The J segment lost 3 bases and the V segment lost 3 bases, leaving 7 bases of the junction unmatched. Here the CDR3 reads CASSLGGTGPNQPQHF. CDR3 in DNA: TGTGCCAGCAGCTTGGGGGGGACAGGCCCCAATCAGCCCCAGCATTTT.

The rearrangement links TRBV28 to TRBJ2-7; D might be TRBD2 (6 bases). Trimming took 5 bases from V and 7 from J, leaving 18 bases between them. Germline V gene lookup returns CDR1 MDHEN and CDR2 SYDVKM. The CDR3 covers 14 residues. The CDR3 DNA is TGTGCCAGCAGTGTCCGCGGGGTACTGAGGGAGCAGTACTTC. This sequence encodes CASSVRGVLREQYF.

J is TRBJ2-5 and V is TRBV6-2 or TRBV6-3; a possible D gene is TRBD2 (6 bases). There are 13 residues in the CDR3. V was shortened by 5 bases and J by 5 bases, with 12 bases between the two germline ends. Germline V gene data show CDR1 as MNHEY and CDR2 as SVGEGT. CDR3 DNA: TGTGCCAGCAGTCGGACTACCGGGGAGACCCAGTACTTC. This translates into CASSRTTGETQYF.

This chain connects TRBV6-1 to TRBJ1-5; TRBD1 might be the D (6 bases). The CDR3 contains 16 residues. Trimming removed 2 bases from V and 0 bases from J, with 11 bases in between. CDR1 and CDR2 from the germline V gene are MNHNS and SASEGT. The CDR3 nucleotides read TGTGCCAGCAGTGAAAATCAGGGGATTAGCAATCAGCCCCAGCATTTT. It specifies CASSENQGISNQPQHF.

The chain links TRBV6-6 to TRBJ2-7, with TRBD2 as a possible D gene (5 bases). Trimming removed 6 bases at V and 5 bases at J, with 20 bases between. The CDR3 is 15 residues long. Per germline, CDR1 MNHNY and CDR2 SVGAGI (reference sequence). CDR3 amino acids: CASSSPGVRTHEQYF. The CDR3 DNA reads as TGTGCCAGCAGCTCCCCCGGGGTCCGGACCCACGAGCAGTACTTC.

The chain is built from TRBV28 and TRBJ2-7; D possibly corresponds to TRBD2 (5 bases). Trimming cost V 2 bases and J 3 bases, with 23 bases left between them. The CDR3 has 18 amino acids. Germline values: CDR1 MDHEN, CDR2 SYDVKM. The CDR3 nucleotides are TGTGCCAGCAGTTTAGAATACCTACGGCCCGGAGGAAGCTACGAGCAGTACTTC. Protein product: CASSLEYLRPGGSYEQYF.

V is TRBV11-2 and J is TRBJ2-7; 7 bases fit TRBD2. This CDR3 contains 15 residues. Per the germline V gene, CDR1 is SGHAT and CDR2 is FQNNGV. With V trimmed by 5 bases and J by 5 bases, 12 bases remained unmatched. CDR3 in DNA: TGTGCCAGCAGCCGGGAGGCAGGGAGGTCGAACGAGCAGTACTTC. Translation: CASSREAGRSNEQYF.

This chain joins TRBV25-1 and TRBJ1-5; D ambiguous. With 1 base removed from V and 6 bases from J, the gap between germline ends came to 10 bases. The CDR3 length is 14 residues. Looked up from germline, CDR1 is MGHDK and CDR2 is SYGVNS. CDR3 bases: TGTGCCAGCAGTGAATGGGGAGAGGGTCAGCCCCAGCATTTT. Translation: CASSEWGEGQPQHF.

This clone was seen only once. The chain couples TRBV6-2 or TRBV6-3 to TRBJ2-1; 14 bases line up with TRBD2. The J segment lost 0 bases and the V segment lost 5 bases, leaving 9 bases of the junction unmatched. The CDR3 length is 19 residues. The germline V gene has CDR1 MNHEY and CDR2 SVGEGT. CDR3 sequence (DNA): TGTGCCAGCAGTACCTCCGGACTAGCGGGAGGCGGCTCCTACAATGAGCAGTTCTTC. This codes for CASSTSGLAGGGSYNEQFF.

This rearrangement joins TRBV18 to TRBJ1-5; 9 bases align to TRBD1. V trimming: 1 base; J trimming: 0 bases; junction bases outside the gene matches: 7. The CDR3 has 18 amino acids. The germline CDR1 and CDR2 sequences are KGHSH and LQKENI. Here the CDR3 DNA reads TGTGCCAGCTCACCACAGAGCGGGACAGGGTATAGCAATCAGCCCCAGCATTTT. Encoded protein: CASSPQSGTGYSNQPQHF. The complete variable domain, with remaining parts taken from reference TRBV18 and TRBJ1-5, reads NAGVMQNPRHLVRRRGQEARLRCSPMKGHSHVYWYRQLPEEGLKFMVYLQKENIIDESGMPKERFSAEFPKEGPSILRIQQVVRGDSAAYFCASSPQSGTGYSNQPQHFGDGTRLSIL.

The chain carries TRBV11-3 and TRBJ2-5; 10 bases agree with TRBD2. Unmatched junction bases numbered 6, after V lost 2 bases and J lost 3 bases. Germline assignment: CDR1 SGHNT and CDR2 YENEEA. This CDR3 has 16 residues. The CDR3: CASSLSQRGGEETQYF. As DNA, the CDR3 is TGTGCCAGCAGCTTATCTCAGCGGGGGGGTGAAGAGACCCAGTACTTC.

With regard to this clone: Other DNA variants within this sample encode the same CDR3. This chain links TRBV6-5 with TRBJ1-2, with TRBD1 matching 7 bases. The V gene's germline CDR1 is MNHEY and CDR2 SVGAGI. Germline trimming cut 2 bases from V and 2 bases from J; bases unmatched to any gene: 2. This CDR3 has 14 residues. The CDR3 nucleotides read TGTGCCAGCAGTTACGCAGGGGGAAACTATGGCTACACCTTC. Its translation: CASSYAGGNYGYTF.

The chain links TRBV9 to TRBJ1-4; D is uncertain. The CDR3 covers 15 residues. Germline assignment: CDR1 SGDLS and CDR2 YYNGEE. Trimming took 0 bases from V and 0 from J, leaving 6 bases between them. CDR3 DNA sequence: TGTGCCAGCAGCGTAGGGCAGGCAACTAATGAAAAACTGTTTTTT. Encoded protein: CASSVGQATNEKLFF.

The V and J genes are TRBV7-8 and TRBJ2-7, with a possible D match to TRBD1 (6 bases). The CDR3 has 15 amino acids. Trimming pared 5 bases from V and 4 bases from J, leaving 18 bases between. Germline lookup yields CDR1 SGHVS and CDR2 FQNEAQ. The CDR3 DNA follows: TGTGCCAGCAGCCGAAGCACAGGGCCCCAGTACGAGCAGTACTTC. This translates into CASSRSTGPQYEQYF. The complete variable domain, with remaining parts taken from reference TRBV7-8 and TRBJ2-7, reads GAGVSQSPRYKVAKRGQDVALRCDPISGHVSLFWYQQALGQGPEFLTYFQNEAQLDKSGLPSDRFFAERPEGSVSTLKIQRTQQEDSAVYLCASSRSTGPQYEQYFGPGTRLTVT.

The chain recombines TRBV19 with TRBJ1-6; no clear D gene. The CDR3 totals 13 residues. CDR1 is LNHDA, CDR2 SQIVND, per germline (reference sequence). The germline V and J ends were trimmed by 8 bases and 4 bases, with 9 bases remaining between them. In DNA, the CDR3 is TGTGCCAGTCAGTCAGCGTATAATTCACCCCTCCACTTT. This encodes CASQSAYNSPLHF.

CDR3 DNA sequence: TGTGCCAGCAGCGTAGGTCGAGAGACCCAGTACTTC. This gives the protein CASSVGRETQYF. The gene calls are TRBV9 and TRBJ2-5; no clear D gene. In germline, CDR1 is SGDLS, CDR2 YYNGEE. The CDR3 is 12 amino acids. V was cut by 0 bases and J by 4 bases, with 4 bases left in between. Together with reference TRBV9 and TRBJ2-5, the CDR3 gives the full variable domain: DSGVTQTPKHLITATGQRVTLRCSPRSGDLSVYWYQQSLDQGLQFLIQYYNGEERAKGNILERFSAQQFPDLHSELNLSSLELGDSALYFCASSVGRETQYFGPGTRLLVL.

This chain uses TRBV23-1 with TRBJ2-5, with D tentatively TRBD1 (5 bases). TRBV23-1 is treated as an ORF (open reading frame) with a function not yet certain. This CDR3 has 15 amino acids. V dropped 4 bases and J dropped 3 bases, with 15 bases sitting between them. The CDR3 here is CASSRGGRDEETQYF. The CDR3 DNA is TGCGCCAGCAGTCGGGGCGGCAGAGACGAAGAGACCCAGTACTTC.

This clone was recorded a few times. The chain joins TRBV6-5 to TRBJ2-5; D gene unclear. The germline V and J ends were trimmed by 5 bases and 7 bases, with 11 bases remaining between them. CDR1 and CDR2 (germline): MNHEY, SVGAGI. This CDR3 has 12 residues. Written as DNA, the CDR3 is TGTGCCAGCAGTCCCACCCCGAGGACCCAGTACTTC. This sequence encodes CASSPTPRTQYF.